This TCR beta chain was observed in a study of blood T cells in healthy people across ages. Study-wide results and limits: Observed TCR beta diversity showed a strong correlation with the percentage of naive T cells as measured by flow cytometry.

Combining a sample-barcoded 5' primer with a J-beta primer mix, a second PCR ran for roughly 6 to 12 cycles. TCRdb redid the calling of the 5' RACE reads with MiXCR, one entry per CDR3 protein. The sample gives 700,000 or so distinct CDR3 sequences, 35% to 50% of which show up once; approximately 31% is in the top ten. The V gene's germline CDR1 is ENHRY and CDR2 SYGVKD. Germline trimming cut 6 bases from V and 6 bases from J; bases unmatched to any gene: 11. This CDR3 has 15 amino acids. On this clonotype itself: What it recognizes is unknown.

The chain combines TRBV10-3 with TRBJ2-7, with 10 bases that match TRBD1. The clonotype originates from a man older than 75 in good health. Sequenced input: blood. The CDR3 DNA reads TGTGCCATCAGACACCCGGGACAGGGGACCTGCGAGCAGTACTTC. Amino acid sequence: CAIRHPGQGTCEQYF.